Shown below are 22 T cell receptor beta chains from a single sample sequenced in a study of T cell repertoires in aging, cancer and after chemotherapy. A mixed TRB-A/B primer pool amplified rearranged TRB by multiplex touch-down PCR. TCRdb ran MiXCR on the multiplex PCR reads and lists one entry per CDR3 protein. This sample carries about 4,500 distinct CDR3 sequences, over 60% of them seen once, and the ten largest clones take around 28%. TCR beta rearrangements were amplified from peripheral blood genomic DNA. Input material: blood. The source of these receptors is a human donor with a solid tumor.

This chain links TRBV19 with TRBJ1-2; 11 nucleotides align to TRBD1. The V gene end was trimmed by 5 bases and the J gene end by 8 bases; junction bases not matched to a gene: 4. This CDR3 is built from 13 residues. Germline V gene sequence: CDR1 LNHDA, CDR2 SQIVND (reference sequence). The CDR3 sequence is CASSAGQGEGYTF. The CDR3 DNA reads TGTGCCAGTAGTGCGGGACAGGGGGAAGGCTACACCTTC.

The chain carries TRBV10-2 and TRBJ2-7; the match to TRBD1 covers 9 bases. The V and J ends lost 6 bases and 2 bases, in that order; junction bases with no gene match: 8. The CDR3 length is 15 residues. Germline V gene sequence: CDR1 WSHSY, CDR2 SAAADI. The CDR3 sequence: CASRRGGTGTYEQYF. DNA of the CDR3: TGCGCCAGCAGGCGAGGAGGGACAGGGACCTACGAGCAGTACTTC.

The chain couples TRBV6-5 to TRBJ2-7; D is unclear. CDR3 length: 11 residues. Germline CDR1 reads MNHEY; CDR2 reads SVGAGI. V lost 4 bases to trimming and J lost 8 bases, with 9 bases between them. The CDR3 bases are TGTGCCAGCAGTTCTGGGGTCAAGCAGTACTTC. This gives the protein CASSSGVKQYF.

This clonotype appeared a single time. The chain recombines TRBV10-2 with TRBJ1-5; TRBD1 is a possible D gene (5 bases). V was shortened by 4 bases and J by 2 bases, with 9 bases between the two germline ends. Germline CDR1 is WSHSY and CDR2 is SAAADI. The CDR3 has 14 amino acids. CDR3 region: CASSGATGNQPQHF. The CDR3 bases are TGCGCCAGCAGTGGGGCGACAGGCAATCAGCCCCAGCATTTT.

The sample holds a few counts of this clonotype. The junction and the germline gene differ at one end; a read error may be behind it. The V gene is TRBV6-5, the J gene TRBJ1-2; tentatively, D is TRBD1 (5 bases). CDR1 and CDR2 from the germline V gene are MNHEY and SVGAGI. The CDR3 consists of 12 residues. This CDR3 reads CASSHGQYVYTF. The DNA of the CDR3 is TGTGCCAGCAGCCATGGACAATATGTCTACACCTTC.

The J gene is TRBJ1-2, the V gene TRBV20-1; TRBD1 might be the D (5 bases). There are 12 residues in the CDR3. The germline V gene encodes CDR1 DFQATT and CDR2 SNEGSKA (reference sequence). V lost 7 bases, J lost 8 bases, and 17 bases lay in between. Here the CDR3 reads CSGTTGTSGYTF. CDR3 DNA: TGCAGTGGTACAACCGGGACGTCCGGCTACACCTTC.

The chain joins TRBV5-1 to TRBJ2-7, with 8 bases that match TRBD1. This CDR3 has 14 amino acids. Germline assignment: CDR1 SGHRS and CDR2 YFSETQ. Trimming at V came to 2 bases and at J to 4 bases, leaving 5 bases not matched to a gene. The CDR3 nucleotides read TGCGCCAGCAGCTTAGGACAGGGAAATTACGAGCAGTACTTC. This sequence encodes CASSLGQGNYEQYF.

The rearrangement links TRBV10-3 to TRBJ2-5, with D maybe TRBD1 (6 bases). Trimming removed 10 bases from V and 5 bases from J, with 17 bases in between. The CDR3 length is 13 residues. Per the germline V gene, CDR1 is ENHRY and CDR2 is SYGVKD. The CDR3 DNA is TGTGCCAGCAATCCAGGGGAAGAGGAGACCCAGTACTTC. As protein: CASNPGEEETQYF.

The chain carries TRBV19 and TRBJ1-1; weak D call: TRBD1 (5 bases). V shed 3 bases and J shed 5 bases, with 16 bases lying between them. This CDR3 has 15 amino acids. From germline, CDR1 is LNHDA and CDR2 SQIVND (reference sequence). The CDR3 nucleotides read TGTGCCAGTAGTATCGGGGCTTGGGGAGGGACTGAAGCTTTCTTT. It is translated as CASSIGAWGGTEAFF.

This chain links TRBV6-5 with TRBJ1-2, with D possibly matching TRBD1 (6 bases). Trimming removed 4 bases at V and 2 bases at J, with 17 bases between. CDR1 MNHEY and CDR2 SVGAGI come from the germline V gene. The CDR3 has 16 amino acids. The CDR3 loop is CASSSATGRQNYGYTF. The CDR3 DNA is TGTGCCAGCAGTTCCGCCACAGGGCGACAAAACTATGGCTACACCTTC.

This clonotype is a singleton in its sample. This rearrangement joins TRBV20-1 to TRBJ2-7; 13 bases match TRBD2. This CDR3 is 16 amino acids long. The J segment lost 3 bases and the V segment lost 0 bases, leaving 5 bases of the junction unmatched. Germline V gives CDR1 DFQATT, CDR2 SNEGSKA (reference sequence). Here the CDR3 reads CSARDAGLAGYYEQYF. The CDR3 bases are TGCAGTGCTAGAGACGCGGGACTAGCGGGATACTACGAGCAGTACTTC.

This chain links TRBV18 with TRBJ2-5; no definite D call. V gave up 1 base and J gave up 5 bases, with 5 bases separating them. The germline V gene has CDR1 KGHSH and CDR2 LQKENI. The CDR3 extends over 12 amino acids. CDR3 sequence: CASSPLGETQYF. The CDR3 DNA reads as TGTGCCAGCTCACCACTAGGGGAGACCCAGTACTTC. Supplemented by reference TRBV18 and TRBJ2-5, the full variable domain reads NAGVMQNPRHLVRRRGQEARLRCSPMKGHSHVYWYRQLPEEGLKFMVYLQKENIIDESGMPKERFSAEFPKEGPSILRIQQVVRGDSAAYFCASSPLGETQYFGPGTRLLVL.

This chain uses TRBV29-1 with TRBJ2-7; the match to TRBD2 covers 9 bases. There are 15 residues in the CDR3. The J segment lost 2 bases and the V segment lost 7 bases, leaving 12 bases of the junction unmatched. Germline V gene sequence: CDR1 SQVTM, CDR2 ANQGSEA. CDR3 residues: CSAKAGLAGTYEQYF. CDR3 in DNA: TGCAGCGCCAAAGCGGGGCTAGCGGGAACCTACGAGCAGTACTTC.

The chain employs TRBV29-1 and TRBJ2-1; 7 nucleotides line up with TRBD1. V was pared by 7 bases and J by 3 bases, with 6 bases of the junction left unmatched. CDR1 and CDR2 (germline): SQVTM, ANQGSEA. The CDR3 covers 13 residues. The CDR3 DNA reads as TGCAGCGGTGGACAGGCCGGCTACAATGAGCAGTTCTTC. It translates to CSGGQAGYNEQFF.

The chain is built from TRBV19 and TRBJ1-1; TRBD1 matches 7 bases. The CDR3 spans 15 residues. The V gene end was trimmed by 5 bases and the J gene end by 1 base; junction bases not matched to a gene: 7. The germline V gene encodes CDR1 LNHDA and CDR2 SQIVND (reference sequence). Here the CDR3 reads CASSVEGAPNTEAFF. The CDR3 DNA reads as TGTGCCAGTAGTGTCGAGGGGGCCCCGAACACTGAAGCTTTCTTT.

J is TRBJ1-5 and V is TRBV7-2, with D tentatively TRBD1 (5 bases). Germline V gene sequence: CDR1 SGHTA, CDR2 FQGNSA. This CDR3 is 17 amino acids long. V was pared by 4 bases and J by 2 bases, with 18 bases between. This chain's CDR3 is CASSSPMGGWGNQPQHF. The CDR3 bases are TGTGCCAGCAGCTCCCCCATGGGGGGATGGGGCAATCAGCCCCAGCATTTT. The variable domain in full, completed from reference TRBV7-2 and TRBJ1-5, reads GAGVSQSPSNKVTEKGKDVELRCDPISGHTALYWYRQSLGQGLEFLIYFQGNSAPDKSGLPSDRFSAERTGGSVSTLTIQRTQQEDSAVYLCASSSPMGGWGNQPQHFGDGTRLSIL.

The genes are TRBV20-1 and TRBJ1-1; D remains unclear. The V end lost 3 bases, the J end lost 5 bases, and 16 bases lay between the germline ends. The CDR3 sequence is 14 residues long. From germline, CDR1 is DFQATT and CDR2 SNEGSKA (reference sequence). CDR3 region: CSARASTAATEAFF. The DNA of the CDR3 is TGCAGTGCTAGGGCTAGTACCGCTGCGACTGAAGCTTTCTTT.

The chain carries TRBV15 and TRBJ2-2; D unresolved. V lost 0 bases, J lost 5 bases, and 22 bases lay in between. Looked up from germline, CDR1 is LNHNV and CDR2 is YYDKDF (reference sequence). The CDR3 totals 19 residues. Here the CDR3 DNA reads TGTGCCACCAGCAGAGATCAGCAGACCCGCCGAGGAAGGACCGGGGAGCTGTTTTTT. Amino acids: CATSRDQQTRRGRTGELFF.

This sequence joins TRBV6-5 and TRBJ1-1; no clear D. V lost 2 bases, J lost 1 base, and 8 bases lay in between. The germline CDR1 and CDR2 sequences are MNHEY and SVGAGI. CDR3 length equals 14 residues. The DNA for the CDR3 is TGTGCCAGCAGTTACAGGGAAAGGAACACTGAAGCTTTCTTT. It codes for CASSYRERNTEAFF.

The table lists this clonotype with a few counts. V and J are TRBV6-5 and TRBJ2-5; perhaps TRBD2 as D (6 bases). CDR1 is MNHEY and CDR2 is SVGAGI in the germline V gene. The CDR3 runs to 15 residues. Deletions cut 6 bases from V and 0 bases from J, with 14 bases between. In DNA form, the CDR3 reads TGTGCCAGCAGCTCCGCGCCGGGGGACCAAGAGACCCAGTACTTC. This translates into CASSSAPGDQETQYF.

The chain couples TRBV30 to TRBJ2-3; TRBD1 matches at 10 bases. The CDR3 contains 15 residues. The germline V gene has CDR1 GTSNPN and CDR2 SVGIG (reference sequence). The V and J ends lost 5 bases and 5 bases, in that order; junction bases with no gene match: 10. As DNA, the CDR3 is TGTGCCTGGGGGGGGGACAGGGGACTGGGAGATACGCAGTATTTT. Translation gives CAWGGDRGLGDTQYF.

V and J are TRBV12-3 or TRBV12-4 and TRBJ1-1; no clear D gene. V gave up 3 bases and J gave up 6 bases, with 17 bases separating them. The CDR3 loop spans 15 amino acids. The CDR3 protein is CASSFEQALGPEAFF. CDR3 DNA sequence: TGTGCCAGCAGTTTCGAGCAGGCATTGGGCCCTGAAGCTTTCTTT.